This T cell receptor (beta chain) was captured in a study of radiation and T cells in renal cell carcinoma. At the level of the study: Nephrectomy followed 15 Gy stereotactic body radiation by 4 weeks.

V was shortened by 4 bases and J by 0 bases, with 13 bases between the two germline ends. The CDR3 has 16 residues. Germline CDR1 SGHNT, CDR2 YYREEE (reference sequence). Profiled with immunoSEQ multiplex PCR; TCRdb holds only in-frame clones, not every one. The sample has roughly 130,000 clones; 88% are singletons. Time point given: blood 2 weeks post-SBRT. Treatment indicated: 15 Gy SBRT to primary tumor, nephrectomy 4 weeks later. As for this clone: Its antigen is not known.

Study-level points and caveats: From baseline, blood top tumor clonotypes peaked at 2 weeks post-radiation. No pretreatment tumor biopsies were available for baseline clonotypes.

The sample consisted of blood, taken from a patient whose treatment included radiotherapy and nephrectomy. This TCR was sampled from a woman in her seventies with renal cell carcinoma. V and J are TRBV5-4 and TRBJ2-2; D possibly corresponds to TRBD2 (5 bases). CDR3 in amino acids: CASSAGGGTNTGELFF. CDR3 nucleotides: TGTGCCAGCAGCGCCGGAGGCGGCACGAACACCGGGGAGCTGTTTTTT.